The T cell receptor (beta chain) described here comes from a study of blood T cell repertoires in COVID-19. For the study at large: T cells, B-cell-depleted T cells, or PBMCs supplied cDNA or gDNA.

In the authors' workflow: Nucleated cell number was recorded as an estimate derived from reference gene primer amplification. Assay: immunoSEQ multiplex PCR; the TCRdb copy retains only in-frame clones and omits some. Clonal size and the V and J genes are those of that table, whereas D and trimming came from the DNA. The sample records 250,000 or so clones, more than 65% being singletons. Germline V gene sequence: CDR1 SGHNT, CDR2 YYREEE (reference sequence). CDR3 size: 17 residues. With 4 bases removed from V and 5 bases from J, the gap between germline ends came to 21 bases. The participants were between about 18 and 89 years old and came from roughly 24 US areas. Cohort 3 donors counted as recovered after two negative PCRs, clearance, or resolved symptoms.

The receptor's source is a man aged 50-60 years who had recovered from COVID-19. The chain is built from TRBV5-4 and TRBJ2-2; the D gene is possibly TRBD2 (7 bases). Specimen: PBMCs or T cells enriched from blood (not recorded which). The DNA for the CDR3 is TGTGCCAGCAGCGGAACGCTGGGGGGGGGCCCGACCGGGGAGCTGTTTTTT. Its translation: CASSGTLGGGPTGELFF.